Reported below is one T cell receptor beta chain. J lost 3 bases, V lost 7 bases, and 12 bases had no gene match. Germline CDR1 reads SGHVS; CDR2 reads FQNEAQ. The length of the CDR3 is 15 residues. The sample belongs to a study of technical replicates of blood from a few donors. Measured with immunoSEQ multiplex PCR; TCRdb has only the in-frame clones, and not every one. Of tens of thousands of clones listed, over 85% were seen once; the top ten hold 0.41%. Material: T cells isolated from PBMCs. The chain is built from TRBV7-8 and TRBJ2-7; 7 positions agree with TRBD2. The clonotype comes from a human donor in good health. CDR3 sequence reads: CASTPRAGANYEQYF. DNA for the CDR3: TGTGCCAGCACCCCTAGGGCGGGAGCTAACTACGAGCAGTACTTC.